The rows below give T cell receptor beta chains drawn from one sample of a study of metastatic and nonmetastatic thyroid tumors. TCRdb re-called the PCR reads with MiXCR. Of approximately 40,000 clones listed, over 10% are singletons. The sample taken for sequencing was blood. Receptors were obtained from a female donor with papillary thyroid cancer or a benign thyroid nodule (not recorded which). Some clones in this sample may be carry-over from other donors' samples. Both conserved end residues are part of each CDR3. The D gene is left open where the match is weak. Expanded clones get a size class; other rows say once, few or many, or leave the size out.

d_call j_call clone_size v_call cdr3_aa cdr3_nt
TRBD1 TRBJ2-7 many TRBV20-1 CSARDLRGLDEQYF TGCAGTGCTAGAGATCTCAGGGGGCTCGACGAGCAGTACTTC
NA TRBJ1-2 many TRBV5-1 CASSFTTRYGYTF TGCGCCAGCAGCTTTACGACAAGATATGGCTACACCTTC
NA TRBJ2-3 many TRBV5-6 CASSFSSGTDTQYF TGTGCCAGCAGCTTCTCTAGTGGCACAGATACGCAGTATTTT
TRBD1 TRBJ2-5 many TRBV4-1 CASSRTGMETQYF TGCGCCAGCAGCCGGACAGGGATGGAGACCCAGTACTTC
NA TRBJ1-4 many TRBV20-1 CSARRGAATNEKLFF TGCAGTGCTAGAAGGGGGGCAGCAACTAATGAAAAACTGTTTTTT
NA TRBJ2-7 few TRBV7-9 CASSLALDTQYF TGTGCCAGCAGCTTAGCGCTAGATACGCAGTACTTC
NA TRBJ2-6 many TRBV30 CAGGDRSLSGANVLTF TGTGCCGGGGGGGACAGAAGTCTCTCTGGGGCCAACGTCCTGACTTTC
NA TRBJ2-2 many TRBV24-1 CATVDSNTGELFF TGTGCCACCGTCGACAGTAACACCGGGGAGCTGTTTTTT
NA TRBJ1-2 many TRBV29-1 CSVEAQDGYTF TGCAGCGTTGAAGCACAGGATGGCTACACCTTC
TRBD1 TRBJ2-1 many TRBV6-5 CASSYGQGAYEQFF TGTGCCAGCAGTTACGGACAGGGGGCATATGAGCAGTTCTTC
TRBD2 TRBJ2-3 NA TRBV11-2 CASSLGTSGSITDTQYF TGTGCCAGCAGCTTAGGGACTAGCGGATCTATCACAGATACGCAGTATTTT
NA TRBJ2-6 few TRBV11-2 CASSWWVANGANVLTF TGTGCCAGCAGCTGGTGGGTGGCTAATGGGGCCAACGTCCTGACTTTC
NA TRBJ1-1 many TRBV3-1 CASSGPTGVGTEAFF TGTGCCAGCAGCGGTCCTACGGGGGTCGGCACTGAAGCTTTCTTT
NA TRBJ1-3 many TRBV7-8 CASSPRGTGNTIYF TGTGCCAGCAGCCCTCGGGGGACTGGAAACACCATATATTTT
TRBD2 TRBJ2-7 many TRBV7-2 CASSLWTSGRPSSYEQYF TGTGCCAGCAGCTTATGGACTAGCGGGAGGCCGAGCTCCTACGAGCAGTACTTC
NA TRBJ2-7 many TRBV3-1 CASSQSPSIEYEQYF TGTGCCAGCAGCCAAAGTCCTAGCATTGAGTACGAGCAGTACTTC
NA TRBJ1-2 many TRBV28 CASSPPHHSYTF TGTGCCAGCAGTCCCCCTCACCACAGCTACACCTTC
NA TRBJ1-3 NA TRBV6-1 CASTAGRGNTIYF TGTGCCAGCACTGCCGGTCGCGGAAACACCATATATTTT
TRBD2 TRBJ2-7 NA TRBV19 CASSGSGKNEQYF TGTGCCAGTAGTGGGAGCGGGAAAAACGAGCAGTACTTC
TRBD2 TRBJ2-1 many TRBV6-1 CASSGVAGGGAEQFF TGTGCCAGCAGTGGTGTAGCGGGAGGTGGTGCGGAGCAGTTCTTC
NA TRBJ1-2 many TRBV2 CASSAFVGYTF TGTGCCAGCAGTGCGTTTGTTGGCTACACCTTC
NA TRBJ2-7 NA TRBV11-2 CASSLVPDNSYEQYF TGTGCCAGCAGCTTAGTTCCGGACAACTCCTACGAGCAGTACTTC
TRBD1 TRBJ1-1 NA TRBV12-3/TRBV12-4 CASTIRQGPPRSLGAFF TGTGCCAGCACTATCAGACAGGGACCCCCGAGAAGCTTGGGAGCTTTCTTT
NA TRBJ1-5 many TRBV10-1 CASSESIGGVQPQHF TGCGCCAGCAGTGAGTCGATCGGCGGCGTTCAACCCCAGCATTTT
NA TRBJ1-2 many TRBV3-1 CASSTSGTNRLYTF TGTGCCAGCAGCACTTCCGGGACAAATCGTCTCTACACCTTC
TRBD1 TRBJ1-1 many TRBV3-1 CASSPWTGSTEAFF TGTGCCAGCAGCCCTTGGACAGGGAGCACTGAAGCTTTCTTT
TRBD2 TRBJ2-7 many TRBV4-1 CASSQAPLAGLIAYEQYF TGCGCCAGCAGCCAAGCCCCACTAGCGGGCCTAATCGCCTACGAGCAGTACTTC
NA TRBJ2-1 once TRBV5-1 CASRPDVRGYNNEQFF TGCGCCAGCAGACCAGACGTCAGGGGTTACAACAATGAGCAGTTCTTC